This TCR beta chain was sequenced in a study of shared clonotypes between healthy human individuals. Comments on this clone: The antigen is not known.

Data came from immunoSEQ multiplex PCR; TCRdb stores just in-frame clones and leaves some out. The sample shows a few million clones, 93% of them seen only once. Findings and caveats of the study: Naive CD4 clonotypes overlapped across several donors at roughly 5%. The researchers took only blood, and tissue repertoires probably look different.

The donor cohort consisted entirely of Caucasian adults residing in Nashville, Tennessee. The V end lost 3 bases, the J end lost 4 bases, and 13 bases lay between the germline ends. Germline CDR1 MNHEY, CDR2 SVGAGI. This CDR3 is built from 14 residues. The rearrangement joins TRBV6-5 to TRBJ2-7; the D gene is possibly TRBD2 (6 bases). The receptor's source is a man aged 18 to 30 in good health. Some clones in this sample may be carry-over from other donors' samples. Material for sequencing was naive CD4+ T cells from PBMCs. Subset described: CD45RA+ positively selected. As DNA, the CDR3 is TGTGCCAGCAGTTATTCTGGGAGGAGGTACGAGCAGTACTTC. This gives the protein CASSYSGRRYEQYF.